The rows below give T cell receptor beta chains drawn from one sample of a study of blood T cell repertoires in COVID-19. Clones were read by immunoSEQ multiplex PCR, and TCRdb kept only the in-frame ones, dropping some. The sample includes 150,000 to 200,000 clones, about 81% seen only once; the top ten take 11%. Sequencing was carried out using peripheral blood. The receptor source for this set is a human donor in a cohort sampled during active COVID-19. Each CDR3 is given with its conserved first and last residue. A D gene is named only where the DNA matches it firmly. Where a row states a size, it is once, few, many or the class of an expanded clone; other rows omit it.

once,TRBJ1-5,TRBV19,-,CASRGTGNFNQPQHF,TGTGCCAGTAGGGGAACAGGGAACTTCAATCAGCCCCAGCATTTT
few,TRBJ1-1,TRBV6-6,-,CASSYQGINTEAFF,TGTGCCAGCAGTTACCAGGGTATTAACACTGAAGCTTTCTTT
-,TRBJ1-5,TRBV7-8,-,CASTLPQHF,TGTGCCAGCACCCTGCCCCAGCATTTT
-,TRBJ2-3,TRBV13,TRBD1,CASSLVGTVTDTQYF,TGTGCCAGCAGCTTAGTGGGGACAGTCACAGATACGCAGTATTTT
-,TRBJ1-3,TRBV15,TRBD1,CATSRNRGKSSGNTIYF,TGTGCCACCAGCAGAAACAGGGGGAAAAGCTCTGGAAACACCATATATTTT
-,TRBJ2-1,TRBV7-9,TRBD1,CASRAGGIYNEQFF,TGTGCCAGCAGGGCAGGGGGTATCTACAATGAGCAGTTCTTC
-,TRBJ2-7,TRBV5-5,-,CASSSGVYEQYF,TGTGCCAGCAGCTCAGGGGTCTACGAGCAGTACTTC
few,TRBJ1-4,TRBV9,-,CASSANSGEKLFF,TGTGCCAGCAGCGCGAACTCCGGGGAAAAACTGTTTTTT
few,TRBJ1-1,TRBV4-1,TRBD1,CASSQTGTGGLNTEAFF,TGCGCCAGCAGCCAGACCGGGACAGGGGGCCTGAACACTGAAGCTTTCTTT
-,TRBJ2-5,TRBV24-1,TRBD1,CATSDPDREETQYF,TGTGCCACCAGTGACCCTGACAGGGAAGAGACCCAGTACTTC
once,TRBJ1-1,TRBV4-3,TRBD1,CASSPRDRGDTEAFF,TGCGCCAGCAGCCCTCGGGACAGGGGGGACACTGAAGCTTTCTTT